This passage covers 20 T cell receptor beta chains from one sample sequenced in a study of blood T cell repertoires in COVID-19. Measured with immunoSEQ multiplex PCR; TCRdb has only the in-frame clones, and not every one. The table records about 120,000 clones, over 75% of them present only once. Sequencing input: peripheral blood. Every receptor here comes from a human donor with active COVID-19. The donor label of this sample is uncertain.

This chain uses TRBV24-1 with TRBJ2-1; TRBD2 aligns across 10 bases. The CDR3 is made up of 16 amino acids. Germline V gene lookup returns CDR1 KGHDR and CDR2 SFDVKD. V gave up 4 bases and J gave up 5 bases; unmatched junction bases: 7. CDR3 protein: CATSDVGLAAHNEQFF. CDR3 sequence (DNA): TGTGCCACCAGTGACGTTGGACTAGCGGCCCACAATGAGCAGTTCTTC.

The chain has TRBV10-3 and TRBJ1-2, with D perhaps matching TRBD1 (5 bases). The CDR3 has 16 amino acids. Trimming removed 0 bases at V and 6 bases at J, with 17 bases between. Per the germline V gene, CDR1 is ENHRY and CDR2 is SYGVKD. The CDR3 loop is CAISESLAGRSNGYTF. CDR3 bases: TGTGCCATCAGTGAGTCTTTGGCAGGGAGGAGTAATGGCTACACCTTC.

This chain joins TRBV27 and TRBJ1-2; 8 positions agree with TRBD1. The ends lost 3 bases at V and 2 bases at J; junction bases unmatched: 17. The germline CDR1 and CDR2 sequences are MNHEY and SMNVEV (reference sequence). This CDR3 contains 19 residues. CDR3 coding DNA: TGTGCCAGCAGTTTCGTAGGGGATAGCCCGAGGACAGGGAACTATGGCTACACCTTC. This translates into CASSFVGDSPRTGNYGYTF.

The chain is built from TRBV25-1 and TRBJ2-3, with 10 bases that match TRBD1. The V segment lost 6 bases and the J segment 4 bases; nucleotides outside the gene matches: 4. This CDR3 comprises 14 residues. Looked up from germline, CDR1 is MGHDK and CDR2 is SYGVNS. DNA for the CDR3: TGTGCCAGCAGCCGGGACAGGGGTTCAGATACGCAGTATTTT. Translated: CASSRDRGSDTQYF.

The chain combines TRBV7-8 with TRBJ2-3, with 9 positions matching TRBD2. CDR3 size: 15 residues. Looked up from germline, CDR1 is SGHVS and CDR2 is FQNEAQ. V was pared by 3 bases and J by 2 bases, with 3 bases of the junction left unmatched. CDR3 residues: CASSFLAGSTDTQYF. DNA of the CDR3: TGTGCCAGCAGCTTTCTAGCGGGGTCCACAGATACGCAGTATTTT.

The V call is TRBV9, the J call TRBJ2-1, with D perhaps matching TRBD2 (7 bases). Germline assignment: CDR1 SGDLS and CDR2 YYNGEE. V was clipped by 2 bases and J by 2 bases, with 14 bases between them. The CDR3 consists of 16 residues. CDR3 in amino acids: CASSVKGGRTYNEQFF. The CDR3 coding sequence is TGTGCCAGCAGCGTGAAGGGGGGGAGGACCTACAATGAGCAGTTCTTC. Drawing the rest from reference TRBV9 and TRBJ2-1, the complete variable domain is DSGVTQTPKHLITATGQRVTLRCSPRSGDLSVYWYQQSLDQGLQFLIQYYNGEERAKGNILERFSAQQFPDLHSELNLSSLELGDSALYFCASSVKGGRTYNEQFFGPGTRLTVL.

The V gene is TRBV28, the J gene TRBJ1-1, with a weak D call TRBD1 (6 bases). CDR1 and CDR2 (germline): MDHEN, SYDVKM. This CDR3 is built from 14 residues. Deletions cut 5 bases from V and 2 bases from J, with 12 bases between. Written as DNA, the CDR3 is TGTGCCAGCAGTGTCGTGGACAGTAACACTGAAGCTTTCTTT. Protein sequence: CASSVVDSNTEAFF.

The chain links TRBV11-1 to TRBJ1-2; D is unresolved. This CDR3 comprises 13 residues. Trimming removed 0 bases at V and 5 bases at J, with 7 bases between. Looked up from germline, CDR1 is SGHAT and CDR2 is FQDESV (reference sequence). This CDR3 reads CASSLAPEYGYTF. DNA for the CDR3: TGTGCCAGCAGCTTAGCCCCGGAGTATGGCTACACCTTC.

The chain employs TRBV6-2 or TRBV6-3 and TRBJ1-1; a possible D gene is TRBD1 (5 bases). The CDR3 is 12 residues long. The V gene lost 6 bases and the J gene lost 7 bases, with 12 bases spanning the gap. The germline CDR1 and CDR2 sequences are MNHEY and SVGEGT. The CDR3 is CASSRRQIEAFF. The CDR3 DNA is TGTGCCAGCAGCCGAAGACAGATTGAAGCTTTCTTT.

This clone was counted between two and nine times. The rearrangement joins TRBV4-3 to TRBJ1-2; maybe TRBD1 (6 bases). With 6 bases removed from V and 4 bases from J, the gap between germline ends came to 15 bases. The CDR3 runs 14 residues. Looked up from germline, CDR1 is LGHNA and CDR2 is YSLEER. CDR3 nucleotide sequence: TGCGCCAGCAGTCCAACACAGGGTAGCTATGGCTACACCTTC. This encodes CASSPTQGSYGYTF.

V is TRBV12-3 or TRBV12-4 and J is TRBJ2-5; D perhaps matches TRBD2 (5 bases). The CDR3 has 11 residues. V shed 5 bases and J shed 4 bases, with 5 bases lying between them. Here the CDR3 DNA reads TGTGCCAGCAGTCGGGGAGAGACCCAGTACTTC. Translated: CASSRGETQYF.

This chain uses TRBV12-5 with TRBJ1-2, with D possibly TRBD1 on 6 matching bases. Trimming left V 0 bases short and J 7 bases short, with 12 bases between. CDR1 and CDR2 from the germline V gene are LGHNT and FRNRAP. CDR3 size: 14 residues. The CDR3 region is CASGLVHQGSGYTF. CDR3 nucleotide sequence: TGTGCTAGTGGTTTGGTACACCAGGGGAGTGGCTACACCTTC.

The CDR3 loop reads CASSPGLLDSDTQYF. Written as DNA, the CDR3 is TGTGCCAGCAGCCCGGGACTCCTCGATAGCGATACGCAGTATTTT. This chain uses TRBV6-2 or TRBV6-3 with TRBJ2-3; D might be TRBD2 (6 bases). Per the germline V gene, CDR1 is MNHEY and CDR2 is SVGEGT. CDR3 length: 15 amino acids. V shed 6 bases and J shed 6 bases, with 19 bases lying between them.

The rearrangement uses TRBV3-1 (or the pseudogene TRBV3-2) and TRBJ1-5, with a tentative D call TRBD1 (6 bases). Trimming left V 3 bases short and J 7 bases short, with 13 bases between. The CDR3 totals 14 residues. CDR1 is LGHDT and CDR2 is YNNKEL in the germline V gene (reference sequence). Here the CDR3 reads CASSQTTGKQPQHF. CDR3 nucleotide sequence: TGTGCCAGCAGCCAGACTACAGGGAAGCAGCCCCAGCATTTT.

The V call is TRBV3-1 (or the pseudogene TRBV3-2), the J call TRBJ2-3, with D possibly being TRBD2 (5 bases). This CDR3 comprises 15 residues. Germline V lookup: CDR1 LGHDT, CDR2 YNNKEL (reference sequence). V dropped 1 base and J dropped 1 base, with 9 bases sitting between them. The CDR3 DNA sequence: TGTGCCAGCAGCCAAGCCGGCGGGCGCACAGATACGCAGTATTTT. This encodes CASSQAGGRTDTQYF.

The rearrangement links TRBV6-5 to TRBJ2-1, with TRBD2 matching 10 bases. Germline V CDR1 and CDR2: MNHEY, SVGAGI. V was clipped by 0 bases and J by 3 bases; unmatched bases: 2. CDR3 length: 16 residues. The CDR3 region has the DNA TGTGCCAGCAGTTACTCAAGCGGGAGGGGCTACAATGAGCAGTTCTTC. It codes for CASSYSSGRGYNEQFF.

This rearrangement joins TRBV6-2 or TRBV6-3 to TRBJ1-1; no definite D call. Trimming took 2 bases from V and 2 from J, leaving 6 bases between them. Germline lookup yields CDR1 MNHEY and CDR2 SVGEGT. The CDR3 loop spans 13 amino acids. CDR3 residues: CASSYNSNTEAFF. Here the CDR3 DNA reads TGTGCCAGCAGTTACAACAGCAACACTGAAGCTTTCTTT.

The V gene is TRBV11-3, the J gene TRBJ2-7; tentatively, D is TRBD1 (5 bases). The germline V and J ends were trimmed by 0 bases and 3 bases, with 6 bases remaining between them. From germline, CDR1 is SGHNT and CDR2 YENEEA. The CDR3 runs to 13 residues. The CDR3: CASSLDRDYEQYF. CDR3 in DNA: TGTGCCAGCAGCTTAGACAGGGACTACGAGCAGTACTTC.

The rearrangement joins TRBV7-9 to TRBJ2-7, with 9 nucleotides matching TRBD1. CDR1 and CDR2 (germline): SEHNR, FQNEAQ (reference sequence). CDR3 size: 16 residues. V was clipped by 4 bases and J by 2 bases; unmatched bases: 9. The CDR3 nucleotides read TGTGCCAGCAGCTCACGTCGGGACAGGGCTACCTACGAGCAGTACTTC. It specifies CASSSRRDRATYEQYF.

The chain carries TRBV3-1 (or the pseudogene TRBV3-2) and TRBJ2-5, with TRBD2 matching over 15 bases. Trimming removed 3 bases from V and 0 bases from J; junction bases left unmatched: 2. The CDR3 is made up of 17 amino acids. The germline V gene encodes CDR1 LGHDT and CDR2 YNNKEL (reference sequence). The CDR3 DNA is TGTGCCAGCAGCCAGGGACTAGCGGGGGGTAACCAAGAGACCCAGTACTTC. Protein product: CASSQGLAGGNQETQYF.